One TCR beta chain is described in this entry. These data are taken from a study of blood T cell repertoires in COVID-19. CDR1 KGHSH and CDR2 LQKENI come from the germline V gene. V was trimmed by 1 base and J by 6 bases, leaving 9 bases between them. This CDR3 is built from 13 residues. In the original analysis: Reference gene primer amplification gave estimated nucleated cell counts. Assay used: immunoSEQ multiplex PCR; TCRdb lists only in-frame clones, some missing. The DNA was the basis for D and trimming; V, J and clone size are from that table. The sample lists about 340,000 clones, more than 90% occurring once.

This receptor was identified in a woman younger than 45 who had recovered from COVID-19. The chain combines TRBV18 with TRBJ1-1; D gene uncertain. The specimen sequenced was PBMCs or T cells enriched from blood (not recorded which). The CDR3 here is CASSPRREAEAFF. The DNA for the CDR3 is TGTGCCAGCTCACCACGTAGGGAGGCTGAAGCTTTCTTT.